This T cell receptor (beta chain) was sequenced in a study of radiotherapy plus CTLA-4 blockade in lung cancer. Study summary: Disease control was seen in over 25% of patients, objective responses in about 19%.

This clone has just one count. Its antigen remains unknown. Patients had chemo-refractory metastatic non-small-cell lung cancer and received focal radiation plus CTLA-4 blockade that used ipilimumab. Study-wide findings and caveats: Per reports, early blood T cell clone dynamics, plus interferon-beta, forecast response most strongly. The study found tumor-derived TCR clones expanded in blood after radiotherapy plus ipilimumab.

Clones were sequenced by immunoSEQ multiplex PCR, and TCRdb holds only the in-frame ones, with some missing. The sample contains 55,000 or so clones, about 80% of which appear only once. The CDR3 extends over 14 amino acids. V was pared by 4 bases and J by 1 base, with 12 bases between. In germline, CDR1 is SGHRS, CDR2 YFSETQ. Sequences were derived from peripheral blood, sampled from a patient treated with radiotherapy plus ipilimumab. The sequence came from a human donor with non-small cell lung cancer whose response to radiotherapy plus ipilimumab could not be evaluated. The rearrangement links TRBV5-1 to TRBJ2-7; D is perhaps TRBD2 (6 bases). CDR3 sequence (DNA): TGCGCCAGCAGCATATTAGCGGATTCCTACGAGCAGTACTTC. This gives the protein CASSILADSYEQYF.